Following are 20 T cell receptor beta chains from one sample sequenced in a study of blood T cells in healthy people across ages. Sample-barcoded 5' priming and a J-beta primer mix drove a second PCR of roughly 6 to 12 cycles. TCRdb fed the 5' RACE reads into MiXCR, producing one record per CDR3 protein. Here the sample spans about 720,000 distinct CDR3 sequences, 25% being singletons. These data also featured in a second study, about T cells of mothers and their children.

The sequenced material came from blood. These TCRs come from a boy between 5 and 17 years old in good health.

The V and J genes are TRBV2 and TRBJ2-6; perhaps TRBD2 as D (5 bases). The CDR3 length is 15 residues. Germline V lookup: CDR1 SNHLY, CDR2 FYNNEI. Trimming removed 7 bases at V and 2 bases at J, with 12 bases between. As DNA, the CDR3 is TGTGCCAGCAAGGTGGAGGCCGCTGGGGCCAACGTCCTGACTTTC. This encodes CASKVEAAGANVLTF.

The chain employs TRBV5-4 and TRBJ2-2; D possibly corresponds to TRBD2 (5 bases). The CDR3 has 16 residues. Germline CDR1 SGHNT, CDR2 YYREEE (reference sequence). V lost 5 bases and J 4 bases, leaving 18 bases between the germline ends. The CDR3 loop reads CASSSVLSRGTGELFF. The CDR3 bases are TGTGCCAGCAGTTCGGTTTTGAGTCGGGGCACCGGGGAGCTGTTTTTT.

This clonotype was counted a few times. V usage is TRBV14 and J usage is TRBJ2-3; D unclear. The V and J ends lost 2 bases and 2 bases respectively, with 14 bases between them. The CDR3 loop spans 16 amino acids. Germline-derived CDR1 and CDR2 are SGHDN and FVKESK. The CDR3 DNA follows: TGTGCCAGCAGCCAACTAACACTCCGTACCACAGATACGCAGTATTTT. It is translated as CASSQLTLRTTDTQYF.

The table lists this clonotype with a few counts. The J gene is TRBJ1-6, the V gene TRBV10-3, with D perhaps matching TRBD1 (5 bases). There are 14 residues in the CDR3. The ends were cut back, 8 bases at V and 6 bases at J, with 14 bases in the middle. CDR1 ENHRY and CDR2 SYGVKD come from the germline V gene. The CDR3 bases are TGTGCCATCGGGACCGAAGATCTTAATTCACCCCTCCACTTT. It is translated as CAIGTEDLNSPLHF.

This clonotype was observed a handful of times. The rearrangement links TRBV14 to TRBJ1-2; D may be TRBD1 (6 bases). V lost 0 bases, J lost 4 bases, and 15 bases lay in between. Germline assignment: CDR1 SGHDN and CDR2 FVKESK. This CDR3 is 16 amino acids long. Written as DNA, the CDR3 is TGTGCCAGCAGCCAAGATCGGGGGGCCAGACTCTATGGCTACACCTTC. Translating it yields CASSQDRGARLYGYTF. Full variable domain (rest looked up from reference TRBV14 and TRBJ1-2): EAGVTQFPSHSVIEKGQTVTLRCDPISGHDNLYWYRRVMGKEIKFLLHFVKESKQDESGMPNNRFLAERTGGTYSTLKVQPAELEDSGVYFCASSQDRGARLYGYTFGSGTRLTVV.

To note about this clonotype: An end of the junction differs from the germline gene, which may be a read error. This chain connects TRBV20-1 to TRBJ2-3; 8 bases are a match to TRBD1. The CDR3 loop spans 13 amino acids. CDR1 is DFQATT and CDR2 is SNEGSKA in the germline V gene (reference sequence). DNA for the CDR3: TGCAGTACACCGGACAGGGTTACAGGTACGCAGTATTTT. It codes for CSTPDRVTGTQYF.

This clonotype has a handful of counts. V and J are TRBV12-3 or TRBV12-4 and TRBJ1-5; 8 bases map to TRBD1. Unmatched junction bases numbered 5, after V lost 7 bases and J lost 0 bases. The length of the CDR3 is 15 residues. The CDR3 loop reads CASKRTGGSNQPQHF. In nucleotides, the CDR3 is TGTGCCAGCAAGAGAACAGGGGGTAGCAATCAGCCCCAGCATTTT.

The chain is built from TRBV30 and TRBJ2-5; D is possibly TRBD2 (6 bases). The CDR3 consists of 13 residues. Between the trimmed V and J ends, which lost 5 bases and 7 bases, there was a span of 17 bases. Germline CDR1 reads GTSNPN; CDR2 reads SVGIG (reference sequence). Here the CDR3 DNA reads TGTGCCTGGGATCGGGACTTCCCGGCGACCCAGTACTTC. Its translation is CAWDRDFPATQYF. Supplemented by reference TRBV30 and TRBJ2-5, the full variable domain reads SQTIHQWPATLVQPVGSPLSLECTVEGTSNPNLYWYRQAAGRGLQLLFYSVGIGQISSEVPQNLSASRPQDRQFILSSKKLLLSDSGFYLCAWDRDFPATQYFGPGTRLLVL.

The chain carries TRBV4-1 and TRBJ1-2; D ambiguous. Germline CDR1 reads MGHRA; CDR2 reads YSYEKL. This CDR3 has 18 residues. Trimming shortened V by 1 base and J by 2 bases, and 20 bases separated the two germline ends. CDR3 region: CASSQASRATPANYGYTF. The CDR3 DNA reads TGCGCCAGCAGCCAAGCGTCTCGGGCAACCCCAGCCAACTATGGCTACACCTTC.

This clonotype occurred a few times. The rearrangement joins TRBV27 to TRBJ1-6; D is possibly TRBD1 (5 bases). Trimming stripped 3 bases from V and 8 bases from J, with 8 bases between. The CDR3 is made up of 13 amino acids. The germline V gene has CDR1 MNHEY and CDR2 SMNVEV (reference sequence). CDR3 sequence (DNA): TGTGCCAGCAGTTTGCAGGGTCATTCACCCCTCCACTTT. It specifies CASSLQGHSPLHF.

The rearrangement joins TRBV3-1 to TRBJ1-4, with D uncertain. The germline V gene encodes CDR1 LGHDT and CDR2 YNNKEL (reference sequence). The V end was cut by 0 bases, the J end by 7 bases, with 12 bases between. The CDR3 has 15 amino acids. CDR3 coding DNA: TGTGCCAGCAGCCAAGAAACCGGACCACCTGAAAAACTGTTTTTT. Amino acids: CASSQETGPPEKLFF.

Note on this clonotype: One end of the junction does not line up with germline, which may come from a read error. The chain links TRBV6-2 or TRBV6-3 to TRBJ2-5; either TRBD1 or TRBD2 may supply D (5 bases each). This CDR3 spans 15 amino acids. Germline CDR1 MNHEY, CDR2 SVGEGT. The CDR3 loop is CASGYSETVWGEQYF. In DNA, the CDR3 is TGTGCCAGCGGTTACTCCGAGACAGTTTGGGGAGAGCAGTACTTC.

The V and J genes are TRBV28 and TRBJ2-3; either TRBD1 or TRBD2 may fit D (7 bases each). This CDR3 comprises 15 residues. The V and J ends lost 3 bases and 4 bases respectively, with 14 bases between them. Germline CDR1 is MDHEN and CDR2 is SYDVKM. CDR3 loop: CASSFDSGGADTQYF. DNA for the CDR3: TGTGCCAGCAGTTTCGACTCAGGGGGGGCAGATACGCAGTATTTT.

This clonotype was detected ten times or more. The rearrangement joins TRBV7-3 to TRBJ2-1; D not resolved. CDR3 length: 16 residues. Trimming left V 5 bases short and J 0 bases short, with 14 bases between. Looked up from germline, CDR1 is SGHTA and CDR2 is FQGTGA. The CDR3 nucleotides read TGTGCCAGCAGCCTTTTTGCAAGTAGCTCCTACAATGAGCAGTTCTTC. The encoded protein is CASSLFASSSYNEQFF.

The chain joins TRBV12-3 or TRBV12-4 to TRBJ1-2; 7 nucleotides agree with TRBD1. V shed 1 base and J 6 bases; nucleotides not matched to a gene: 5. The CDR3 is 14 amino acids. This CDR3 is CASSLGRQGDGYTF. The CDR3 DNA reads as TGTGCCAGCAGTTTAGGGCGGCAGGGGGATGGCTACACCTTC.

Remarks on this clonotype: An end of the junction does not agree with germline; a read error may underlie this. The chain combines TRBV5-1 with TRBJ2-2; TRBD2 is a possible D gene (5 bases). The CDR3 runs 17 residues. Germline V gene sequence: CDR1 SGHRS, CDR2 YFSETQ. The chain's CDR3 is CASSLVPGPGNTGKLFF. DNA of the CDR3: TGCGCCAGCAGCTTGGTACCCGGCCCTGGAAACACCGGGAAGCTGTTTTTT.

The chain couples TRBV5-1 to TRBJ2-5, with D possibly matching TRBD2 (5 bases). The J call may be mistaken, given a closer DNA end match to TRBJ2-1. Germline V lookup: CDR1 SGHRS, CDR2 YFSETQ. The CDR3 consists of 13 residues. DNA of the CDR3: TGCGCCAGCAGCTTGGTTGCGGGTCATGAGCAGTTCTTC. Translating gives CASSLVAGHEQFF.

This chain links TRBV20-1 with TRBJ2-7; TRBD2 matches at 13 bases. The CDR3 length is 15 residues. Germline-derived CDR1 and CDR2 are DFQATT and SNEGSKA (reference sequence). The trim removed 6 bases at V and 7 bases at J, leaving 12 bases unmatched. The CDR3 reads CSAPRGLAGSGEQYF. The CDR3 region has the DNA TGCAGTGCCCCGAGGGGACTAGCGGGGTCCGGAGAGCAGTACTTC.

This chain connects TRBV7-2 to TRBJ2-5, with 9 bases aligning to TRBD2. The J call is uncertain, as TRBJ2-1 better fits the DNA end. The CDR3 is made up of 18 amino acids. Germline-derived CDR1 and CDR2 are SGHTA and FQGNSA. This CDR3 reads CASSLGHGGRAGGNEQFF. In nucleotides, the CDR3 is TGTGCCAGCAGCTTAGGTCATGGCGGGAGGGCCGGGGGGAATGAGCAGTTCTTC.

The rearrangement links TRBV20-1 to TRBJ2-1, with a tentative D call TRBD2 (5 bases). This CDR3 is built from 14 residues. Deletions cut 3 bases from V and 7 bases from J, with 16 bases between. CDR1 is DFQATT, CDR2 SNEGSKA, per germline (reference sequence). CDR3 nucleotide sequence: TGCAGTGCTAGTGTAGCGTCGGTGGGTAATGAGCAGTTCTTC. Its protein is CSASVASVGNEQFF.